This is a list of T cell receptor beta chains from one sample in a study of T cell changes during pregnancy in multiple sclerosis. Generated by immunoSEQ multiplex PCR, the TCRdb table keeps only in-frame clones and is missing some. The data contain tens of thousands of clones, approximately 90% of them singletons. The sample here was CD4+ T cells from peripheral blood mononuclear cells, taken before pregnancy. Receptors originate from a female donor with multiple sclerosis, enrolled in a pregnancy study. CDR3s include the opening cysteine and the closing phenylalanine or tryptophan. D genes are given only for firm matches. Clone size appears in some rows only: once, few, many, or a class for an expanded clone.

d_call: -; j_call: TRBJ2-3; clone_size: -; v_call: TRBV7-9; cdr3_aa: CASSFLRGGGDTDTQYF; cdr3_nt: TGTGCCAGCAGCTTCCTCAGGGGTGGCGGAGACACAGATACGCAGTATTTT
d_call: -; j_call: TRBJ1-5; clone_size: -; v_call: TRBV2; cdr3_aa: CASSARELHQPQHF; cdr3_nt: TGTGCCAGCAGTGCCCGGGAGCTTCATCAGCCCCAGCATTTT
d_call: TRBD2; j_call: TRBJ2-1; clone_size: -; v_call: TRBV6-6; cdr3_aa: CASSYPRGGRSNEQFF; cdr3_nt: TGTGCCAGCAGTTACCCTCGGGGGGGCCGCTCCAATGAGCAGTTCTTC
d_call: -; j_call: TRBJ2-1; clone_size: -; v_call: TRBV7-2; cdr3_aa: CASSLGPGDLNEQFF; cdr3_nt: TGTGCCAGCAGCTTAGGACCGGGGGACCTCAATGAGCAGTTCTTC
d_call: -; j_call: TRBJ2-1; clone_size: -; v_call: TRBV13; cdr3_aa: CASSLGRKGRFF; cdr3_nt: TGTGCCAGCAGCTTAGGCCGTAAGGGGCGGTTCTTC
d_call: -; j_call: TRBJ2-3; clone_size: -; v_call: TRBV6-6; cdr3_aa: CASGRSTDTQYF; cdr3_nt: TGTGCCAGCGGCCGAAGCACAGATACGCAGTATTTT
d_call: -; j_call: TRBJ1-2; clone_size: -; v_call: TRBV2; cdr3_aa: CASTATGTYGYTF; cdr3_nt: TGTGCCAGCACCGCAACAGGGACCTATGGCTACACCTTC
d_call: TRBD1; j_call: TRBJ1-2; clone_size: -; v_call: TRBV5-6; cdr3_aa: CASSRGTAPNYGYTF; cdr3_nt: TGTGCCAGCAGTCGAGGGACAGCCCCTAACTATGGCTACACCTTC
d_call: TRBD2; j_call: TRBJ2-2; clone_size: -; v_call: TRBV5-1; cdr3_aa: CASSPLPAGDGELFF; cdr3_nt: TGCGCCAGCAGCCCCTTACCCGCGGGGGACGGGGAGCTGTTTTTT
d_call: -; j_call: TRBJ2-7; clone_size: -; v_call: TRBV18; cdr3_aa: CASSPPGLPYEQYF; cdr3_nt: TGTGCCAGCTCACCCCCGGGACTGCCCTACGAGCAGTACTTC
d_call: TRBD1; j_call: TRBJ2-5; clone_size: -; v_call: TRBV10-1; cdr3_aa: CASSRDRGSTSQTQYF; cdr3_nt: TGCGCCAGCAGTCGGGACAGGGGGTCGACGTCCCAGACCCAGTACTTC
d_call: -; j_call: TRBJ2-2; clone_size: -; v_call: TRBV4-1; cdr3_aa: CASEDWVKNTGELFF; cdr3_nt: TGCGCCAGCGAGGATTGGGTCAAGAACACCGGGGAGCTGTTTTTT
d_call: TRBD1; j_call: TRBJ2-2; clone_size: once; v_call: TRBV29-1; cdr3_aa: CSGDDRVRHRGAVF; cdr3_nt: TGCAGCGGTGATGACAGGGTTAGGCACCGGGGAGCTGTTTTT
d_call: -; j_call: TRBJ1-2; clone_size: -; v_call: TRBV12-5; cdr3_aa: CASALDSIIGYTF; cdr3_nt: TGTGCTAGTGCTCTGGACAGCATTATTGGCTACACCTTC
d_call: TRBD1; j_call: TRBJ1-1; clone_size: -; v_call: TRBV28; cdr3_aa: CASSPSGQGGTEAFF; cdr3_nt: TGTGCCAGCAGTCCCTCGGGACAGGGAGGGACTGAAGCTTTCTTT
d_call: -; j_call: TRBJ2-1; clone_size: -; v_call: TRBV21-1; cdr3_aa: CASSKASGGPSYNEQFF; cdr3_nt: TGTGCCAGCAGCAAAGCCAGCGGGGGGCCTTCCTACAATGAGCAGTTCTTC
d_call: -; j_call: TRBJ1-2; clone_size: -; v_call: TRBV11-2; cdr3_aa: CASSEGGGSRASNYGYTF; cdr3_nt: TGTGCCAGCAGCGAGGGGGGGGGCTCCAGGGCCTCTAACTATGGCTACACCTTC
d_call: -; j_call: TRBJ2-7; clone_size: once; v_call: TRBV6-5; cdr3_aa: CASSYSRLLSPEQYF; cdr3_nt: TGTGCCAGCAGTTACTCGAGGTTGTTGTCCCCCGAGCAGTACTTC
d_call: TRBD2; j_call: TRBJ2-3; clone_size: once; v_call: TRBV5-1; cdr3_aa: CASSLWAGGPTDTQYF; cdr3_nt: TGCGCCAGCAGCTTGTGGGCGGGGGGCCCCACAGATACGCAGTATTTT
d_call: TRBD1; j_call: TRBJ2-2; clone_size: -; v_call: TRBV2; cdr3_aa: CASSRHWDSTNTGELFF; cdr3_nt: TGTGCCAGCAGCCGACATTGGGACAGTACGAACACCGGGGAGCTGTTTTTT
d_call: -; j_call: TRBJ1-5; clone_size: -; v_call: TRBV5-1; cdr3_aa: CASSFQGGQPQHF; cdr3_nt: TGCGCCAGCAGCTTCCAGGGCGGTCAGCCCCAGCATTTT
d_call: -; j_call: TRBJ2-5; clone_size: -; v_call: TRBV18; cdr3_aa: CASSPPWTAAGETQYF; cdr3_nt: TGTGCCAGCTCACCACCGTGGACAGCGGCGGGAGAGACCCAGTACTTC
d_call: TRBD1; j_call: TRBJ1-2; clone_size: -; v_call: TRBV4-1; cdr3_aa: CASSQAPGGLGGYTF; cdr3_nt: TGCGCCAGCAGCCAAGCCCCAGGGGGGCTGGGTGGCTACACCTTC
d_call: TRBD1; j_call: TRBJ1-2; clone_size: -; v_call: TRBV2; cdr3_aa: CASRDPDRGYGYTF; cdr3_nt: TGTGCCAGCAGGGACCCGGACAGGGGTTATGGCTACACCTTC
d_call: -; j_call: TRBJ2-7; clone_size: -; v_call: TRBV6-5; cdr3_aa: CASRTSIGDSGRQYF; cdr3_nt: TGTGCCAGCAGGACGTCCATTGGGGACTCAGGAAGGCAGTACTTC
d_call: TRBD2; j_call: TRBJ2-3; clone_size: -; v_call: TRBV28; cdr3_aa: CASRGLLPLDTQYF; cdr3_nt: TGTGCCAGCAGGGGACTACTACCTTTAGATACGCAGTATTTT
d_call: -; j_call: TRBJ2-7; clone_size: -; v_call: TRBV5-4; cdr3_aa: CASSLGQAPNYEQYF; cdr3_nt: TGTGCCAGCAGCTTGGGACAGGCGCCTAACTACGAGCAGTACTTC
d_call: TRBD1; j_call: TRBJ1-2; clone_size: -; v_call: TRBV2; cdr3_aa: CASTEDRGVGYTF; cdr3_nt: TGTGCCAGCACGGAAGACAGGGGGGTCGGCTACACCTTC
d_call: -; j_call: TRBJ1-6; clone_size: -; v_call: TRBV6-6; cdr3_aa: CASSNDRNNSPLHF; cdr3_nt: TGTGCCAGCAGTAACGACAGGAATAATTCACCCCTCCACTTT
d_call: TRBD2; j_call: TRBJ2-3; clone_size: -; v_call: TRBV5-6; cdr3_aa: CASSPYGGATDTQYF; cdr3_nt: TGTGCCAGCAGCCCCTACGGGGGGGCGACAGATACGCAGTATTTT
d_call: -; j_call: TRBJ2-3; clone_size: -; v_call: TRBV6-1; cdr3_aa: CASSVLRGSPTDTQYF; cdr3_nt: TGTGCCAGCAGTGTTCTTAGGGGTTCCCCCACAGATACGCAGTATTTT
d_call: -; j_call: TRBJ2-5; clone_size: -; v_call: TRBV5-4; cdr3_aa: CASSLSLEETQYF; cdr3_nt: TGTGCCAGCAGCTTGTCGCTAGAAGAGACCCAGTACTTC
d_call: TRBD1; j_call: TRBJ2-3; clone_size: -; v_call: TRBV2; cdr3_aa: CASSGWGQAGDTQYF; cdr3_nt: TGTGCCAGCAGTGGATGGGGACAGGCAGGAGATACGCAGTATTTT
d_call: -; j_call: TRBJ1-2; clone_size: -; v_call: TRBV25-1; cdr3_aa: CASSKGQPFLGYGYTF; cdr3_nt: TGTGCCAGCAGTAAAGGACAGCCATTTCTTGGCTATGGCTACACCTTC
d_call: TRBD1; j_call: TRBJ2-2; clone_size: -; v_call: TRBV5-8; cdr3_aa: CASSSWTGPTGELFF; cdr3_nt: TGTGCCAGCAGCTCTTGGACAGGGCCCACCGGGGAGCTGTTTTTT
d_call: TRBD2; j_call: TRBJ2-5; clone_size: -; v_call: TRBV19; cdr3_aa: CASSMGTSPETQYF; cdr3_nt: TGTGCCAGTAGTATGGGGACTAGCCCAGAGACCCAGTACTTC
d_call: -; j_call: TRBJ1-4; clone_size: -; v_call: TRBV28; cdr3_aa: CASSRLQGGGTEKLFF; cdr3_nt: TGTGCCAGCAGCCGCCTCCAGGGAGGTGGGACCGAAAAACTGTTTTTT
d_call: -; j_call: TRBJ2-3; clone_size: -; v_call: TRBV28; cdr3_aa: CASSLGPTGTDTQYF; cdr3_nt: TGTGCCAGCAGTTTAGGTCCTACTGGCACAGATACGCAGTATTTT
d_call: TRBD1; j_call: TRBJ2-7; clone_size: -; v_call: TRBV2; cdr3_aa: CASSAVNGQGTTYEQYF; cdr3_nt: TGTGCCAGCAGTGCCGTAAATGGACAGGGAACCACCTACGAGCAGTACTTC
d_call: TRBD2; j_call: TRBJ2-1; clone_size: -; v_call: TRBV5-4; cdr3_aa: CASSLGGGGAYNEQFF; cdr3_nt: TGTGCCAGCAGCTTGGGTGGCGGGGGGGCCTACAATGAGCAGTTCTTC
d_call: TRBD1; j_call: TRBJ1-5; clone_size: -; v_call: TRBV6-1; cdr3_aa: CASNTRQGAGQPQHF; cdr3_nt: TGTGCCAGCAATACCAGACAGGGGGCAGGTCAGCCCCAGCATTTT
d_call: -; j_call: TRBJ1-2; clone_size: -; v_call: TRBV6-5; cdr3_aa: CASSLGGVSGGYTF; cdr3_nt: TGTGCCAGCAGTTTAGGGGGGGTGAGCGGTGGCTACACCTTC
d_call: -; j_call: TRBJ1-2; clone_size: once; v_call: TRBV5-4; cdr3_aa: CASSRQLGAGYGYTF; cdr3_nt: TGTGCCAGCAGTCGTCAGTTGGGGGCAGGCTATGGCTACACCTTC
d_call: TRBD1; j_call: TRBJ1-2; clone_size: -; v_call: TRBV7-9; cdr3_aa: CASSPGDRGPYGYTF; cdr3_nt: TGTGCCAGCAGCCCAGGGGACAGGGGGCCTTATGGCTACACCTTC
d_call: -; j_call: TRBJ1-1; clone_size: -; v_call: TRBV28; cdr3_aa: CASSPSRGSYTEAFF; cdr3_nt: TGTGCCAGCAGTCCCAGCAGGGGTTCGTACACTGAAGCTTTCTTT
d_call: -; j_call: TRBJ1-1; clone_size: -; v_call: TRBV11-1; cdr3_aa: CASSTGHRVTEAFF; cdr3_nt: TGTGCCAGCAGCACGGGACACAGGGTCACTGAAGCTTTCTTT
d_call: TRBD1; j_call: TRBJ1-1; clone_size: -; v_call: TRBV7-8; cdr3_aa: CASSLGWDRVNTEAFF; cdr3_nt: TGTGCCAGCAGCTTAGGGTGGGACAGGGTCAACACTGAAGCTTTCTTT
d_call: TRBD2; j_call: TRBJ2-2; clone_size: -; v_call: TRBV7-8; cdr3_aa: CASTGFLGGGTGELFF; cdr3_nt: TGTGCCAGCACCGGATTTTTGGGGGGAGGGACCGGGGAGCTGTTTTTT
d_call: TRBD1; j_call: TRBJ1-6; clone_size: once; v_call: TRBV28; cdr3_aa: CASSRRQGSSYNSPLHF; cdr3_nt: TGTGCCAGCAGTCGGAGACAGGGAAGCTCCTATAATTCACCCCTCCACTTT
d_call: TRBD1; j_call: TRBJ1-5; clone_size: -; v_call: TRBV29-1; cdr3_aa: CSVAGTGDQPQHF; cdr3_nt: TGCAGCGTGGCCGGGACAGGGGATCAGCCCCAGCATTTT
d_call: TRBD2; j_call: TRBJ2-1; clone_size: once; v_call: TRBV5-6; cdr3_aa: CASSFGGVNNEQFF; cdr3_nt: TGTGCCAGCAGCTTCGGGGGGGTTAACAATGAGCAGTTCTTC
d_call: TRBD1; j_call: TRBJ2-3; clone_size: -; v_call: TRBV29-1; cdr3_aa: CSAGQGGTDTQYF; cdr3_nt: TGCAGCGCGGGACAGGGAGGCACAGATACGCAGTATTTT
d_call: TRBD1; j_call: TRBJ1-1; clone_size: -; v_call: TRBV6-5; cdr3_aa: CASSRQGVNTEAFF; cdr3_nt: TGTGCCAGCAGCAGACAGGGGGTTAACACTGAAGCTTTCTTT
d_call: -; j_call: TRBJ1-4; clone_size: -; v_call: TRBV7-9; cdr3_aa: CASSRVGEKLFF; cdr3_nt: TGTGCCAGCAGCCGGGTTGGCGAAAAACTGTTTTTT
d_call: TRBD2; j_call: TRBJ2-3; clone_size: -; v_call: TRBV4-1; cdr3_aa: CASSQNSGGGTDTQYF; cdr3_nt: TGCGCCAGCAGCCAAAATAGCGGGGGGGGCACAGATACGCAGTATTTT
d_call: -; j_call: TRBJ2-3; clone_size: -; v_call: TRBV28; cdr3_aa: CASSLLAGGTDTQYF; cdr3_nt: TGTGCCAGCAGTTTACTGGCAGGGGGCACAGATACGCAGTATTTT
d_call: TRBD1; j_call: TRBJ1-3; clone_size: -; v_call: TRBV18; cdr3_aa: CASSQTGQGHSGNTIYF; cdr3_nt: TGTGCCAGCTCGCAGACGGGACAGGGACACTCTGGAAACACCATATATTTT
d_call: -; j_call: TRBJ1-6; clone_size: -; v_call: TRBV5-1; cdr3_aa: CASSLARVGNSPLHF; cdr3_nt: TGCGCCAGCAGCTTGGCCAGGGTAGGAAATTCACCCCTCCACTTT
d_call: -; j_call: TRBJ1-4; clone_size: -; v_call: TRBV5-1; cdr3_aa: CASSLQGVEKLFF; cdr3_nt: TGCGCCAGCAGCTTACAGGGAGTTGAAAAACTGTTTTTT